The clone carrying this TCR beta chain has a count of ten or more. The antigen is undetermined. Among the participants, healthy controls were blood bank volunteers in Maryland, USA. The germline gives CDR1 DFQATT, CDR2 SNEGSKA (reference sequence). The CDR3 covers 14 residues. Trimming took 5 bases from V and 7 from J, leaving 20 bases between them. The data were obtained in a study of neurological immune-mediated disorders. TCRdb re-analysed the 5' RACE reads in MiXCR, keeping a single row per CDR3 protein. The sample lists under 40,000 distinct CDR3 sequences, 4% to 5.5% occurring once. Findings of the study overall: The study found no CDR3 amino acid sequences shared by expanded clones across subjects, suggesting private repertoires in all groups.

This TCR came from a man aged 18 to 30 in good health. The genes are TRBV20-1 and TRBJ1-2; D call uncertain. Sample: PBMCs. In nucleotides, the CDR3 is TGCAGTGCTTCTCAGACGATTAACATAGGTGGCTACACCTTC. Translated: CSASQTINIGGYTF.